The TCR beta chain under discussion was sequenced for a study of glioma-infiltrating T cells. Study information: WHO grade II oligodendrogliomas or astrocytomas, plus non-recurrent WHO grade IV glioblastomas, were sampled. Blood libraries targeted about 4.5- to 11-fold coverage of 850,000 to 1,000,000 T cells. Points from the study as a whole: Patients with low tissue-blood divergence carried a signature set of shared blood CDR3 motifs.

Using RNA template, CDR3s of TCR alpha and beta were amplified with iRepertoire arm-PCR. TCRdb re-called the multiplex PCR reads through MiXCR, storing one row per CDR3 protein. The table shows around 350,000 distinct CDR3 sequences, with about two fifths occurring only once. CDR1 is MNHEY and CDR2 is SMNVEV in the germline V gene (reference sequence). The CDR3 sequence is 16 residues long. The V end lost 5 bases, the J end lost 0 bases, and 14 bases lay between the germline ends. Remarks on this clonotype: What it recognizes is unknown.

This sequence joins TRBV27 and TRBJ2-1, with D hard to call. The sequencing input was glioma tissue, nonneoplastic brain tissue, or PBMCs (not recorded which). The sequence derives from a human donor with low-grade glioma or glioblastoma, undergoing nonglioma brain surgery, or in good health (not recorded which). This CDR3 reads CASSPPGTSSYNEQFF. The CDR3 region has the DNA TGTGCCAGCAGTCCTCCGGGCACGAGCTCCTACAATGAGCAGTTCTTC.